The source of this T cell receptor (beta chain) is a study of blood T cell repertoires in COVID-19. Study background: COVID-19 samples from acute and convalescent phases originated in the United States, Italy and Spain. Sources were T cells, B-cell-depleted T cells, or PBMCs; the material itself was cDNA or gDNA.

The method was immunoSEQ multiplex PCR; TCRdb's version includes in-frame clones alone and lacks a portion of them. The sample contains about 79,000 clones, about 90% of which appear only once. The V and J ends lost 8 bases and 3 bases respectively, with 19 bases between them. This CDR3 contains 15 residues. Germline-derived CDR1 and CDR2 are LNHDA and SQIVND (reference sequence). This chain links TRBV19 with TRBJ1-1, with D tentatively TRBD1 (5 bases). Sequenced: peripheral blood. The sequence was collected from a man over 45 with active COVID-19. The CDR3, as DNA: TGTGCCAGTTGGGACCGAAAGGGGAGGCACACTGAAGCTTTCTTT. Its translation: CASWDRKGRHTEAFF. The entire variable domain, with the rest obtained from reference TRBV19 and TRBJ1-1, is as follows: DGGITQSPKYLFRKEGQNVTLSCEQNLNHDAMYWYRQDPGQGLRLIYYSQIVNDFQKGDIAEGYSVSREKKESFPLTVTSAQKNPTAFYLCASWDRKGRHTEAFFGQGTRLTVV.